The subject of this entry is one T cell receptor beta chain. Its antigen is still unknown. This record comes from a study of Ad26.COV2.S vaccination and SARS-CoV-2 variants. In the study overall: In the study, Ad26.COV2.S was injected intramuscularly once, or twice 56 days apart.

Clones were read by immunoSEQ multiplex PCR, and TCRdb kept only the in-frame ones, dropping some. The sample holds about 420,000 clones; roughly 90% are singletons and the top ten take less than 4.5%. Study-level findings and limits: Vaccine recipients posted higher spike-specific TCR breadth than their placebo counterparts.

Treatment meaning: roughly 20 received Ad26.COV2.S at low or high dose, single or two shots; about 5 received placebo; per-sample allocation not given. Collection of samples fell on day 63 after the first vaccine or placebo injection. CDR3 size: 13 residues. The V and J ends lost 0 bases and 2 bases respectively, with 5 bases between them. CDR1 and CDR2 (germline): SGDLS, YYNGEE. The chain employs TRBV9 and TRBJ1-2; perhaps TRBD1 as D (5 bases). The source material was peripheral blood, sampled in a trial of Ad26.COV2.S vaccine versus placebo. The clonotype was recovered from a person between 18 and 60 years old who received the Ad26.COV2.S COVID-19 vaccine or a placebo. The CDR3 coding sequence is TGTGCCAGCAGCGTAGCAGGGAACTATGGCTACACCTTC. This encodes CASSVAGNYGYTF.